Each of the 11 T cell receptor beta chains below was sequenced from the same sample in a study of blood T cells in healthy people across ages. A J-beta primer mix and a sample-barcoded 5' primer were used in a second PCR of roughly 7 to 12 cycles. MiXCR, applied by TCRdb to the 5' RACE reads, yields one record per CDR3 protein. This sample has 780,000 or so distinct CDR3 sequences, with about 53% found just once. Input material: blood. The receptor source for this set is an elderly man in good health.

The rearrangement links TRBV29-1 to TRBJ2-5; 10 bases are shared with TRBD1. CDR1 SQVTM and CDR2 ANQGSEA come from the germline V gene. This CDR3 has 16 amino acids. J gave up 5 bases and V 7 bases, and 16 bases lay outside the gene matches. The CDR3 sequence is CSDCGWGTGALETQYF. In DNA form, the CDR3 reads TGCAGCGATTGTGGTTGGGGGACAGGGGCTTTGGAGACCCAGTACTTC.

This clonotype has ten or more counts. This chain links TRBV7-3 with TRBJ2-1; 13 nucleotides line up with TRBD2. This CDR3 region has 15 residues. CDR1 and CDR2 from the germline V gene are SGHTA and FQGTGA. With 6 bases clipped from V and 8 bases from J, the junction kept 7 bases outside the gene matches. In DNA, the CDR3 is TGTGCCAGCAGTTCCGGGACTAGCGGGACCGATGAGCAGTTCTTC. This codes for CASSSGTSGTDEQFF.

The genes are TRBV13 and TRBJ1-2, with 9 bases identical to TRBD1. Germline V gene lookup returns CDR1 PRHDT and CDR2 FYEKMQ (reference sequence). This CDR3 spans 14 amino acids. The junction had 12 bases not matched to a gene; V was cut back by 5 bases and J by 11 bases. The CDR3 protein is CASSHTGGPMRYTF. The CDR3 DNA is TGTGCCAGCAGCCACACAGGGGGCCCTATGCGGTACACCTTC.

V is TRBV6-6 and J is TRBJ2-1; 7 bases agree with TRBD2. The V segment lost 0 bases and the J segment 2 bases; nucleotides outside the gene matches: 7. Germline V gene sequence: CDR1 MNHNY, CDR2 SVGAGI (reference sequence). The CDR3 consists of 17 residues. CDR3 in DNA: TGTGCCAGCAGTTACTCGAAAGGCGGGAGTACCTACAATGAGCAGTTCTTC. It specifies CASSYSKGGSTYNEQFF.

About this clonotype: The junction shows a germline mismatch at one end, possibly a read error. The CDR3 sequence is CASTERPGGEQFF. The CDR3 bases are TGTGCCAGCACTGAACGACCAGGGGGTGAGCAGTTCTTC. J is TRBJ2-1 and V is TRBV6-1, with 7 bases that match TRBD1. Germline loops: CDR1 MNHNS, CDR2 SASEGT. CDR3 length: 13 amino acids.

V usage is TRBV9 and J usage is TRBJ2-6, with D possibly being TRBD2 (6 bases). This CDR3 region has 16 residues. V lost 7 bases and J lost 3, with 17 bases in between. CDR1 is SGDLS, CDR2 YYNGEE, per germline. The CDR3 loop reads CASGGTGLFGANVLTF. CDR3 DNA sequence: TGTGCCAGCGGAGGGACCGGCTTATTTGGGGCCAACGTCCTGACTTTC.

The J gene is TRBJ2-7, the V gene TRBV2, with D perhaps matching TRBD2 (5 bases). This CDR3 has 12 residues. Trimming cost V 5 bases and J 4 bases, with 9 bases left between them. Germline-derived CDR1 and CDR2 are SNHLY and FYNNEI. DNA for the CDR3: TGTGCCAGCAGTTCCCGGGAATACGAGCAGTACTTC. It translates to CASSSREYEQYF. Drawing the rest from reference TRBV2 and TRBJ2-7, the complete variable domain is EPEVTQTPSHQVTQMGQEVILRCVPISNHLYFYWYRQILGQKVEFLVSFYNNEISEKSEIFDDQFSVERPDGSNFTLKIRSTKLEDSAMYFCASSSREYEQYFGPGTRLTVT.

This clonotype was detected only a few times. The gene calls are TRBV29-1 and TRBJ2-2; perhaps TRBD2 as D (6 bases). Germline lookup yields CDR1 SQVTM and CDR2 ANQGSEA. V was shortened by 5 bases and J by 1 base, with 8 bases between the two germline ends. The CDR3 is made up of 13 amino acids. Written as DNA, the CDR3 is TGCAGCGTTAGGGGACTGAACACCGGGGAGCTGTTTTTT. Its protein is CSVRGLNTGELFF.

The chain couples TRBV29-1 to TRBJ2-1, with 11 bases that match TRBD1. The CDR3 is made up of 15 amino acids. Germline CDR1 is SQVTM and CDR2 is ANQGSEA. The ends lost 6 bases at V and 8 bases at J; junction bases unmatched: 12. CDR3 sequence reads: CSVLLWTGGGDEQFF. The CDR3 nucleotides read TGCAGCGTCCTCCTTTGGACAGGGGGCGGGGATGAGCAGTTCTTC.

Of note for this clonotype: One junction end does not reproduce the germline sequence, and a read error may be involved. The chain joins TRBV24-1 to TRBJ2-1; 9 bases fit TRBD1. The CDR3 consists of 15 residues. The germline CDR1 and CDR2 sequences are KGHDR and SFDVKD. Written as DNA, the CDR3 is TGTGCCACCAGTGATCCAACCGGGACAGGGAATGAGGAGTTCTTC. Translating it yields CATSDPTGTGNEEFF.

This clonotype appeared a few times. This chain links TRBV6-2 or TRBV6-3 with TRBJ2-2; D perhaps matches TRBD2 (6 bases). CDR1 is MNHEY, CDR2 SVGEGT, per germline. Trimming cost V 8 bases and J 2 bases, with 12 bases left between them. This CDR3 region has 14 residues. The CDR3: CASRGTVNTGELFF. In nucleotides, the CDR3 is TGTGCCAGCCGGGGGACGGTCAACACCGGGGAGCTGTTTTTT.